Listed below are T cell receptor beta chains from one sample, sequenced in a study of shared clonotypes between healthy human individuals. The protocol was immunoSEQ multiplex PCR, while the TCRdb copy is restricted to in-frame clones and leaves out a portion. Of roughly 2,000,000 clones listed, roughly 95% were seen once; the top ten hold 1.5% to 2%. Sequenced: naive CD8+ T cells from PBMCs. These receptors all come from a man in his late teens or twenties in good health. Some clones in this sample may be carry-over from other donors' samples. Each CDR3 is given with its conserved first and last residue. D genes are given only for firm matches. A clone size is listed for some rows: how often the clone was seen (once, few, many), or a class if it is expanded.

>NA|TRBJ2-4|NA|TRBV5-4
TGTGCCAGCAGCGCTGGGGAAGCCAAAAACATTCAGTACTTC
CASSAGEAKNIQYF
>NA|TRBJ2-6|NA|TRBV10-3
TGTGCCATCAGTGTGAGACATAGTCTTTCTGGGGCCAACGTCCTGACTTTC
CAISVRHSLSGANVLTF
>NA|TRBJ2-7|NA|TRBV5-6
TGTGCCAGCAGCTTGGCGTGGGGAAGCGAGCAGTACTTC
CASSLAWGSEQYF
>TRBD1|TRBJ2-5|NA|TRBV29-1
TGCAGCGCCCCCGGGACAGAGCAAGAGACCCAGTACTTC
CSAPGTEQETQYF
>NA|TRBJ1-3|once|TRBV29-1
TGCAGCGTTGAAAGGATTACTGGAAACACCATATATTTT
CSVERITGNTIYF
>NA|TRBJ2-3|once|TRBV7-8
TGTGCCAGCAGCTCAGACCCCACAGATACGCAGTATTTT
CASSSDPTDTQYF
>TRBD1|TRBJ1-2|NA|TRBV27
TGTGCCAGCAGGTCACAGGGGGCGTACTATGGCTACACCTTC
CASRSQGAYYGYTF
>NA|TRBJ2-7|once|TRBV2
TGTGCCAGCAGGGAGCGGGCAGGGTCGGACGAGCAGTACTTC
CASRERAGSDEQYF
>NA|TRBJ2-2|NA|TRBV10-2
TGCGCCAGCAGTGAGCGTACCAGCCCCGGGGAGCTGTTTTTT
CASSERTSPGELFF
>NA|TRBJ1-3|NA|TRBV7-6
TGTGCCAGCAGCCCCGAGGGACCTCTCACCATATATTTT
CASSPEGPLTIYF
>TRBD2|TRBJ2-7|NA|TRBV7-6
TGTGCCAGCAGCTTAGCCAGCGGGAACCGCTACGAGCAGTACTTC
CASSLASGNRYEQYF
>NA|TRBJ1-1|NA|TRBV19
TGTGCCAGTAGTATATCAGGGTCCTCGGAGGCAGAAGCTTTCTTT
CASSISGSSEAEAFF
>NA|TRBJ1-1|NA|TRBV6-5
TGTGCCAGCAGTTATGGTCGAATGAACACTGAAGCTTTCTTT
CASSYGRMNTEAFF
>TRBD1|TRBJ1-4|once|TRBV27
TGTGCCAGCAGCCCAGACAGGGGGCACGAAAAACTGTTTTTT
CASSPDRGHEKLFF
>NA|TRBJ2-5|NA|TRBV7-8
TGTGCCAGCAGCGACGTTGGGGTAGGGGGGCCAGAGACCCAGTACTTC
CASSDVGVGGPETQYF
>NA|TRBJ1-2|once|TRBV7-9
TGTGCCAGCAGCTTAGAAGTATACTATGGCTACACCTTC
CASSLEVYYGYTF
>TRBD1|TRBJ1-1|NA|TRBV13
TGTGCCAGCAGCCCCCAGGGGGACCACCGTTACACTGAAGCTTTCTTT
CASSPQGDHRYTEAFF
>NA|TRBJ2-1|NA|TRBV27
TGTGCCAGCCACCCCGTACGTTCAGGTGAGCAGTTCTTC
CASHPVRSGEQFF
>NA|TRBJ2-3|NA|TRBV7-9
TGTGCCAGCAGATCTACTAGCTTTTCTAGTGGGAGGAGCACAGATACGCAGTATTTT
CASRSTSFSSGRSTDTQYF
>TRBD2|TRBJ2-1|NA|TRBV6-5
TGTGCCAGCAGTTACGGACTAGCGCTCCACAATGAGCAGTTCTTC
CASSYGLALHNEQFF
>NA|TRBJ1-3|NA|TRBV28
TGTGCCAGCGCTGGTGGGTTTTCTGGAAACACCATATATTTT
CASAGGFSGNTIYF
>NA|TRBJ1-1|few|TRBV9
TGTGCCAGCAGCTATGGGACTGGGACCCTGAACACTGAAGCTTTCTTT
CASSYGTGTLNTEAFF
>TRBD2|TRBJ2-7|NA|TRBV5-1
TGCGCCAGCAGCCCCTCACTAGCGGCAACCTACGAGCAGTACTTC
CASSPSLAATYEQYF
>TRBD1|TRBJ1-4|NA|TRBV28
TGTGCCAGCAGCGATTGGGACAGGGGCAATGAAAAACTGTTTTTT
CASSDWDRGNEKLFF
>NA|TRBJ1-1|few|TRBV6-5
TGTGCCAGCAGTCCACTTCTTGACGGGAAAGCTTTCTTT
CASSPLLDGKAFF
>NA|TRBJ2-1|NA|TRBV11-2
TGTGCCAGCAGCTTTGGGGGTCCGAAGCAGTTCTTC
CASSFGGPKQFF
>NA|TRBJ2-7|NA|TRBV4-2
TGTGCCAGCAGCCAAGGCACCGACGGATTACTTGGGTACGAGCAGTACTTC
CASSQGTDGLLGYEQYF